What follows is one T cell receptor (beta chain) and its context. The method was immunoSEQ multiplex PCR; TCRdb's version includes in-frame clones alone and lacks a portion of them. There are millions of clones in the sample; approximately 95% occur only once, and approximately 0.13% lies in the top ten. The germline V gene has CDR1 MNHEY and CDR2 SVGAGI. The CDR3 spans 15 residues. Trimming pared 3 bases from V and 7 bases from J, leaving 13 bases between. The data are from a study of shared clonotypes between healthy human individuals. Source material: naive CD4+ T cells sorted from blood. Subset denoted: CD45RA+ positively selected. This receptor was obtained from a man younger than 35 in good health. V and J are TRBV6-5 and TRBJ1-6; unclear D gene. The CDR3 region has the DNA TGTGCCAGCAGTTATTCAACAGTATCCAATTCACCCCTCCACTTT. Residues: CASSYSTVSNSPLHF.